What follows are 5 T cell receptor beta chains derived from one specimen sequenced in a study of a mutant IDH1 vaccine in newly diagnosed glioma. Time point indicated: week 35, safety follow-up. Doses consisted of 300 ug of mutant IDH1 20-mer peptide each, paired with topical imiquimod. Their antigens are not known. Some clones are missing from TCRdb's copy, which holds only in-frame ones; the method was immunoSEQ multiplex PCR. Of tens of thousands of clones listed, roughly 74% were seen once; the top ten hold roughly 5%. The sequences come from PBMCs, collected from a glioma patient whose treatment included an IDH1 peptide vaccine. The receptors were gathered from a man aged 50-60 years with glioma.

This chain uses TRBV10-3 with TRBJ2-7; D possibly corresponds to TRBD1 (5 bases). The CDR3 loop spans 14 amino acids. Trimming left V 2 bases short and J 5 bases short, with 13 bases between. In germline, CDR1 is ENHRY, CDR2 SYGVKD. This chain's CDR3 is CAISEITGGDEQYF. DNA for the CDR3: TGTGCCATCAGTGAGATTACAGGTGGGGACGAGCAGTACTTC.

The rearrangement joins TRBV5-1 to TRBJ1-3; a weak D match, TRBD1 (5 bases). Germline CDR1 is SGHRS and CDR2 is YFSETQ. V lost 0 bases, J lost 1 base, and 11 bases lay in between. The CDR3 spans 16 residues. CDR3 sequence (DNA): TGCGCCAGCAGCTTGGATGGGGGTAGTTCTGGAAACACCATATATTTT. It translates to CASSLDGGSSGNTIYF.

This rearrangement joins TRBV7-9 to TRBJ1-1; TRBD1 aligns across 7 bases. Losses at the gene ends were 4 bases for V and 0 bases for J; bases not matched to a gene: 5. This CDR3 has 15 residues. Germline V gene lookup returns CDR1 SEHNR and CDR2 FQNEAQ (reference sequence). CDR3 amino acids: CASSSHDRVNTEAFF. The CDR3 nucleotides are TGTGCCAGCAGCTCCCATGACAGGGTGAACACTGAAGCTTTCTTT.

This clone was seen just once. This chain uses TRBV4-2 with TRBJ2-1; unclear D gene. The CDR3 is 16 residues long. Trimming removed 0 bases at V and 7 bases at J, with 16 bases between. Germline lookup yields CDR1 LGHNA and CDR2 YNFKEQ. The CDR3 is CASSQDKRRNVNEQFF. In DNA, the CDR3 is TGTGCCAGCAGCCAAGATAAGCGCAGGAACGTGAATGAGCAGTTCTTC.

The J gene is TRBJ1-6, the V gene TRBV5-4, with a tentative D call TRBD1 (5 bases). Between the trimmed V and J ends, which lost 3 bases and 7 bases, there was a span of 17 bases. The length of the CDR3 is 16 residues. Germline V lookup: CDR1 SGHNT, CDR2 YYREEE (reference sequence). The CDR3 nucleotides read TGTGCCAGCAGCTCGGGACGGAGCGTGAGGAATTCACCCCTCCACTTT. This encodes CASSSGRSVRNSPLHF. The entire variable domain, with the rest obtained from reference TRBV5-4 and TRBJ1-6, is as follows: ETGVTQSPTHLIKTRGQQVTLRCSSQSGHNTVSWYQQALGQGPQFIFQYYREEENGRGNFPPRFSGLQFPNYSSELNVNALELDDSALYLCASSSGRSVRNSPLHFGNGTRLTVT.